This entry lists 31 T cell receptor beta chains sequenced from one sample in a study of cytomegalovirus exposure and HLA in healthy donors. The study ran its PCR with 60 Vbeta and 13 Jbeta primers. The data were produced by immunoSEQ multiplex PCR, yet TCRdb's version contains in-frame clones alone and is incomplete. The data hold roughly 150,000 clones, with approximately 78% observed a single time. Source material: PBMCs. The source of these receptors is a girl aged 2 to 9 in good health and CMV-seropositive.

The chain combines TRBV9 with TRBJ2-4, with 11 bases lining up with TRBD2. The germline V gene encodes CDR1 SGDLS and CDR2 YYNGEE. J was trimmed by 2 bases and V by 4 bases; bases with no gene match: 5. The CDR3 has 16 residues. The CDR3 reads CASSPGTSGSKNIQYF. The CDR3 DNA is TGTGCCAGCAGCCCTGGGACTAGCGGTTCCAAAAACATTCAGTACTTC.

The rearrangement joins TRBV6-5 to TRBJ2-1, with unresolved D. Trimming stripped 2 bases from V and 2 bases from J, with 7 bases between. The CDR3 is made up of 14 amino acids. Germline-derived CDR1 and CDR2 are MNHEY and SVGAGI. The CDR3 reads CASSYRSAYNEQFF. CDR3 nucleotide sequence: TGTGCCAGCAGTTACCGGAGTGCCTACAATGAGCAGTTCTTC.

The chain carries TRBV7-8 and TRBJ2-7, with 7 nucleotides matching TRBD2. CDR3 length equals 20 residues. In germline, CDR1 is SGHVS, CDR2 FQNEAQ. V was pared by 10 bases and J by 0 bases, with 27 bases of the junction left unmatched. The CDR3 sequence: CATGPIRRAGVGANSYEQYF. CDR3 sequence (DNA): TGTGCCACCGGCCCTATAAGAAGGGCGGGAGTTGGCGCTAACTCCTACGAGCAGTACTTC.

This CDR3 is CASSGPGYTDTQYF. The CDR3 DNA is TGTGCCAGCAGCGGCCCGGGGTACACAGATACGCAGTATTTT. The chain recombines TRBV2 with TRBJ2-3, with D possibly TRBD2 on 5 matching bases. Trimming cost V 6 bases and J 2 bases, with 12 bases left between them. Germline values: CDR1 SNHLY, CDR2 FYNNEI. CDR3 length: 14 amino acids.

DNA for the CDR3: TGTGCCAGCAGTGGGGGACTAGCTGGCGGGGATACGCAGTATTTT. The encoded protein is CASSGGLAGGDTQYF. The V gene is TRBV28, the J gene TRBJ2-3; 9 nucleotides agree with TRBD2. Losses at the gene ends were 5 bases for V and 6 bases for J; bases not matched to a gene: 9. The germline CDR1 and CDR2 sequences are MDHEN and SYDVKM. The length of the CDR3 is 15 residues.

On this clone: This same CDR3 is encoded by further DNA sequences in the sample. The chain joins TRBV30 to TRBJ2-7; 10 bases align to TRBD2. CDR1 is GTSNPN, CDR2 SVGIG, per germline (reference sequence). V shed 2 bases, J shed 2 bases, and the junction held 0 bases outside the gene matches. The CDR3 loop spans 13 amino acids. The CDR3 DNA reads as TGTGCCTGGAGTCTAGCGGGAGCCTACGAGCAGTACTTC. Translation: CAWSLAGAYEQYF.

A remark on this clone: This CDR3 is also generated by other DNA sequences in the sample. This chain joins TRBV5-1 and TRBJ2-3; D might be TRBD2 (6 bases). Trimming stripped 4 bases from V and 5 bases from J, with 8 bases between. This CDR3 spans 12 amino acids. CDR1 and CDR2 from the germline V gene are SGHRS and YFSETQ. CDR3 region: CASSLSGDTQYF. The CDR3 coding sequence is TGCGCCAGCAGCCTTAGCGGAGATACGCAGTATTTT.

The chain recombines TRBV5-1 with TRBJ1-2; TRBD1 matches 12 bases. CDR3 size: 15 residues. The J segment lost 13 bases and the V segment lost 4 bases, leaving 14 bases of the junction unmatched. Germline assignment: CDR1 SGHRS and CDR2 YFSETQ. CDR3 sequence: CASSVEPGTGGARTF. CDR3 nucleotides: TGCGCCAGCAGCGTGGAACCCGGGACAGGGGGCGCCCGCACCTTC.

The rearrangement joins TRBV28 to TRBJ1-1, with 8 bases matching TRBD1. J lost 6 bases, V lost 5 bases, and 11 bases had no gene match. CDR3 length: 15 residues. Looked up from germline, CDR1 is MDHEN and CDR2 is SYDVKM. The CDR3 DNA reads TGTGCCAGCAGTCCGACGAAGGACAGGGCCCCTGAAGCTTTCTTT. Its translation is CASSPTKDRAPEAFF.

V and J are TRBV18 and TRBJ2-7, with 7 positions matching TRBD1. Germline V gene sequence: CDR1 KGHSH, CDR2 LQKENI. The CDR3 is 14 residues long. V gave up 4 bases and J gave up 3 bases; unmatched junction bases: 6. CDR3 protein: CASSRQGRGYEQYF. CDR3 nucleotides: TGTGCCAGCTCACGACAGGGTCGTGGCTACGAGCAGTACTTC.

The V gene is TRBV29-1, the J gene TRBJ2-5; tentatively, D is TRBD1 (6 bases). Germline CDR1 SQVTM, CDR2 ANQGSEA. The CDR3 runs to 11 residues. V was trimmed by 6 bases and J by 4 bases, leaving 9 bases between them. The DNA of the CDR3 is TGCAGCGTAGCCAGGGGAGAGACCCAGTACTTC. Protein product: CSVARGETQYF.

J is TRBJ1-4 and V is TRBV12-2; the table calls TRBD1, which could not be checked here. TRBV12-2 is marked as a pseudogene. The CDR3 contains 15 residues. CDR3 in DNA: TGTGCAAGTCGCTTGGGGACAGGGGGCGAGGAAAAACTGTTTTTT. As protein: CASRLGTGGEEKLFF.

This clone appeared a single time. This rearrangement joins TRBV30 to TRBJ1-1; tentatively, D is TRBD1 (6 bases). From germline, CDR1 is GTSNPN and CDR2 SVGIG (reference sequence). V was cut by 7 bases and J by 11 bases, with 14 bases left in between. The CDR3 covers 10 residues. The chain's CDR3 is CAYKTGSAFF. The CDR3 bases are TGTGCCTACAAGACAGGTAGCGCTTTCTTT.

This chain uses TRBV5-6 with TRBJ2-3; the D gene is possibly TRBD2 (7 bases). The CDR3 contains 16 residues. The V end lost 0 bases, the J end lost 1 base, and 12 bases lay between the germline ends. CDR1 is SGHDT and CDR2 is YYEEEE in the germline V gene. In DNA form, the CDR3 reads TGTGCCAGCAGCTTGGAGGGGGGGACTGGCACAGATACGCAGTATTTT. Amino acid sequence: CASSLEGGTGTDTQYF.

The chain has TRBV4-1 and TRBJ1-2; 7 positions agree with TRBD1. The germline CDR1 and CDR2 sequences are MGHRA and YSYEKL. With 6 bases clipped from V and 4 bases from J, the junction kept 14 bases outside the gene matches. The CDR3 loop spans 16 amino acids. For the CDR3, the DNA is TGCGCCAGCAGGCGGACAGGCTCCTCCGCCCCCTATGGCTACACCTTC. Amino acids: CASRRTGSSAPYGYTF.

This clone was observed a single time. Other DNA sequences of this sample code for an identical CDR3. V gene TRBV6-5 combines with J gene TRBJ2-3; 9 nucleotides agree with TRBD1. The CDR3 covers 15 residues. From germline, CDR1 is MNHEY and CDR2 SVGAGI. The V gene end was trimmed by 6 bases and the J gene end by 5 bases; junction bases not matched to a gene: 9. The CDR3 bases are TGTGCCAGCAGCCGGGGACAGGGAGGAGTAGATACGCAGTATTTT. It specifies CASSRGQGGVDTQYF.

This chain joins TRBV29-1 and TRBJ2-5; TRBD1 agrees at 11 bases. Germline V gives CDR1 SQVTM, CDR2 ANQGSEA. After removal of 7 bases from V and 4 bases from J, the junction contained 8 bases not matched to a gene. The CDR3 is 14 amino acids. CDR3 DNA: TGCAGCGGTGGACAGGGGGCGCGGGCAGAGACCCAGTACTTC. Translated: CSGGQGARAETQYF.

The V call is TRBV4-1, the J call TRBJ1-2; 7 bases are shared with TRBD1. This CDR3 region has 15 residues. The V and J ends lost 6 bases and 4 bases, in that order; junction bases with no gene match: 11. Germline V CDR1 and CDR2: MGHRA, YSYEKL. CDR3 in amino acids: CASRQSGGPIYGYTF. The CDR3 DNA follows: TGCGCCAGCAGGCAATCAGGGGGGCCCATCTATGGCTACACCTTC.

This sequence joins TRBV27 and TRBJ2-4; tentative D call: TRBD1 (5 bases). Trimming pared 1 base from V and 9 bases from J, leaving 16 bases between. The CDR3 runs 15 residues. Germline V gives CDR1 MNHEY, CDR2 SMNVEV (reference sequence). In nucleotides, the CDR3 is TGTGCCAGCAGTTTATTGGGGCAGGAATGGACCATTCAGTACTTC. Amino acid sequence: CASSLLGQEWTIQYF.

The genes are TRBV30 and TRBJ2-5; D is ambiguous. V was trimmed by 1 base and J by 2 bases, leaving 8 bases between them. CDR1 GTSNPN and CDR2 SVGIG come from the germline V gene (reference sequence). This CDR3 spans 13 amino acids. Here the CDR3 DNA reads TGTGCCTGGAGTGGTCTGTTACAAGAGACCCAGTACTTC. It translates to CAWSGLLQETQYF.

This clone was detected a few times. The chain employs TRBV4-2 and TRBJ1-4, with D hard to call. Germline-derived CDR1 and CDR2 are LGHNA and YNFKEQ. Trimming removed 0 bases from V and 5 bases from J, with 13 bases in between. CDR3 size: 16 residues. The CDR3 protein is CASSQDGQASNEKLFF. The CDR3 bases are TGTGCCAGCAGCCAAGATGGGCAGGCTTCCAATGAAAAACTGTTTTTT.

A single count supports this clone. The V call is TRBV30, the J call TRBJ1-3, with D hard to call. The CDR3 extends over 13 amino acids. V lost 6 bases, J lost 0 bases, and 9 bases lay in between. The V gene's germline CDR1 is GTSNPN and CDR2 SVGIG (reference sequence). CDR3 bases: TGTGCCTGTGGACTCAACTCTGGAAACACCATATATTTT. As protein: CACGLNSGNTIYF. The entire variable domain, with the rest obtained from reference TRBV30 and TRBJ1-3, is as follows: SQTIHQWPATLVQPVGSPLSLECTVEGTSNPNLYWYRQAAGRGLQLLFYSVGIGQISSEVPQNLSASRPQDRQFILSSKKLLLSDSGFYLCACGLNSGNTIYFGEGSWLTVV.

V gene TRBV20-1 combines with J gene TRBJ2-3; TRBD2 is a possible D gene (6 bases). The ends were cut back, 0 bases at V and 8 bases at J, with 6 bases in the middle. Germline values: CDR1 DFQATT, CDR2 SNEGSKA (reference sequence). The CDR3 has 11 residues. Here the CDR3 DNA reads TGCAGTGCTAGAGAGGAGGGTACGCAGTATTTT. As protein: CSAREEGTQYF.

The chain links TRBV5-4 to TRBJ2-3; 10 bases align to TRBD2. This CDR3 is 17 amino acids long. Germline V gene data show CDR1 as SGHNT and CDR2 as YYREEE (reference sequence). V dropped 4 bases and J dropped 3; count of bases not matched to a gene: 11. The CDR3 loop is CASSPGVILAGTDTQYF. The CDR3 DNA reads TGTGCCAGCAGCCCGGGAGTGATACTAGCGGGAACAGATACGCAGTATTTT.

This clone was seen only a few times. The CDR3 nucleotides are TGTGCCAGTAGTACATCACGGAGCAATCAGCCCCAGCATTTT. Protein product: CASSTSRSNQPQHF. The rearrangement joins TRBV19 to TRBJ1-5; D gene ambiguous. The V and J ends lost 4 bases and 1 base respectively, with 8 bases between them. This CDR3 comprises 14 residues. CDR1 and CDR2 from the germline V gene are LNHDA and SQIVND (reference sequence).

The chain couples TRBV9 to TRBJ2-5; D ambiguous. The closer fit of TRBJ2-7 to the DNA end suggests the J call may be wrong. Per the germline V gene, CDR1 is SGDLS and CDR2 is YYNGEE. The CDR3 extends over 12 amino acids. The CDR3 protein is CASSFEVYEQYF. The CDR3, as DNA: TGTGCCAGCAGCTTCGAAGTCTACGAGCAGTACTTC.

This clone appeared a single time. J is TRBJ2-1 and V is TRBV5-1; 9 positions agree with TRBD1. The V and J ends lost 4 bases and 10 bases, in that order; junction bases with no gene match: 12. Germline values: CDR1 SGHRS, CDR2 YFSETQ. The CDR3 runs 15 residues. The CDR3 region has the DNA TGCGCCAGCAGCGGCGTGCCGGGACAGGGAGAGGAGCAGTTCTTC. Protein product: CASSGVPGQGEEQFF.

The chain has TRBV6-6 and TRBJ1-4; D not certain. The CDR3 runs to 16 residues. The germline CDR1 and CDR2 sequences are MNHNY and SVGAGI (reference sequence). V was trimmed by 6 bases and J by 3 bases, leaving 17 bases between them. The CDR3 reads CASSRSTGSANEKLFF. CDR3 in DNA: TGTGCCAGCAGCCGATCTACGGGGTCGGCTAATGAAAAACTGTTTTTT.

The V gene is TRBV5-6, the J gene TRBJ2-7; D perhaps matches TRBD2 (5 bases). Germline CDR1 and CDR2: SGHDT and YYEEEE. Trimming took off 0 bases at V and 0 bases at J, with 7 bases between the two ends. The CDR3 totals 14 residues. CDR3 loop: CASSLGLSSYEQYF. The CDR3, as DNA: TGTGCCAGCAGCTTGGGACTATCCTCCTACGAGCAGTACTTC.

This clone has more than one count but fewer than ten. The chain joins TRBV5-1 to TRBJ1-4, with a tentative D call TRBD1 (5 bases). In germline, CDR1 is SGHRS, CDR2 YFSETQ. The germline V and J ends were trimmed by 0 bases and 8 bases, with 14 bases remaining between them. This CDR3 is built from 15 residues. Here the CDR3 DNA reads TGCGCCAGCAGCTTGGTGTCAGGGTGGAAGGAAAAACTGTTTTTT. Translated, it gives CASSLVSGWKEKLFF.

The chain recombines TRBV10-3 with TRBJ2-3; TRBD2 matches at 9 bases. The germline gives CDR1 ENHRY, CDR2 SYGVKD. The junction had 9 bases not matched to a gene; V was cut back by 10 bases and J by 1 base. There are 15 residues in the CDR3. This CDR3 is CATALAGMGTDTQYF. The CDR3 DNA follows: TGTGCCACCGCTCTAGCGGGAATGGGCACAGATACGCAGTATTTT.